This entry describes one T cell receptor (beta chain). V lost 2 bases, J lost 9 bases, and 10 bases lay in between. The CDR3 loop spans 12 amino acids. Germline V gene lookup returns CDR1 MNHEY and CDR2 SVGAGI. The sample belongs to a study of blood T cell repertoires in COVID-19. The overall study: Sites across the United States, Italy and Spain contributed samples from acute and convalescent COVID-19. Sources were T cells, B-cell-depleted T cells, or PBMCs; the material itself was cDNA or gDNA.

Some clones are missing from TCRdb's copy, which holds only in-frame ones; the method was immunoSEQ multiplex PCR. The table shows roughly 160,000 clones, with roughly 81% occurring only once. This TCR derives from a man aged 35 to 55 with acute or convalescent COVID-19. The specimen was peripheral blood. This rearrangement joins TRBV6-5 to TRBJ1-1; the D gene is possibly TRBD1 (5 bases). CDR3 in DNA: TGTGCCAGCAGTTACGGGGGAGGGAAAGCTTTCTTT. This codes for CASSYGGGKAFF.